This TCR beta chain was identified during a study of a mutant IDH1 vaccine in newly diagnosed glioma. Study in general: Of treated patients, roughly 62% were men and about 38% women, averaging around 42 years. Earlier care involved radiotherapy, temozolomide, or both, and the majority received both.

General study results and limits: Among all patients, vaccine-induced immune responses occurred in around 93%.

Data came from immunoSEQ multiplex PCR; TCRdb stores just in-frame clones and leaves some out. The sample lists about 62,000 clones; approximately 89% were seen once. With V trimmed by 5 bases and J by 4 bases, 8 bases remained unmatched. Germline-derived CDR1 and CDR2 are SGHNT and YENEEA. The CDR3 extends over 15 amino acids. As to this clone: What it recognizes is unknown.

The time point: week 11, during vaccination. The investigators gave 300 ug of mutant IDH1 20-mer peptide in each vaccine dose, together with topical imiquimod. This chain uses TRBV11-3 with TRBJ2-3; 8 bases align to TRBD1. The origin of this receptor is a man in his forties with glioma. This specimen was PBMCs, taken from a glioma patient whose treatment included an IDH1 peptide vaccine. This CDR3 reads CASSGQTGVADTQYF. DNA of the CDR3: TGTGCCAGCAGCGGACAGACAGGGGTGGCAGATACGCAGTATTTT.